This T cell receptor beta chain stems from a study of shared clonotypes between healthy human individuals. Study at large: Three CD4 naive, three CD4 memory, two CD8 naive and one CD8 memory plate were used per donor.

Trimming left V 0 bases short and J 4 bases short, with 7 bases between. Germline V CDR1 and CDR2: SGHDT, YYEEEE. The CDR3 covers 13 residues. This clone was found a few times. What it binds is not known. The study's findings and limits: Across a handful of donors, naive CD4 shared roughly 5.1%, naive CD8 3.5% to 4%, memory CD4 roughly 2.2%, memory CD8 0.4% to 0.5%.

Naive CD8 cells, CD45RO-negative and positively selected for CCR7, excluded terminally differentiated effector memory CD45RA+ cells. Deep was the level at which the assay was run. TCRdb's copy holds only in-frame clones and misses some; the assay was immunoSEQ multiplex PCR. The sample contains millions of clones, about 93% of which appear only once. The sample taken for sequencing was naive CD8+ T cells from PBMCs. This TCR was sampled from a man aged 18 to 29 in good health. Some clones in this sample may be carry-over from other donors' samples. This chain connects TRBV5-6 to TRBJ1-2, with a tentative D call TRBD1 (5 bases). This CDR3 reads CASSLGGVYGYTF. DNA for the CDR3: TGTGCCAGCAGCTTGGGGGGCGTCTATGGCTACACCTTC.